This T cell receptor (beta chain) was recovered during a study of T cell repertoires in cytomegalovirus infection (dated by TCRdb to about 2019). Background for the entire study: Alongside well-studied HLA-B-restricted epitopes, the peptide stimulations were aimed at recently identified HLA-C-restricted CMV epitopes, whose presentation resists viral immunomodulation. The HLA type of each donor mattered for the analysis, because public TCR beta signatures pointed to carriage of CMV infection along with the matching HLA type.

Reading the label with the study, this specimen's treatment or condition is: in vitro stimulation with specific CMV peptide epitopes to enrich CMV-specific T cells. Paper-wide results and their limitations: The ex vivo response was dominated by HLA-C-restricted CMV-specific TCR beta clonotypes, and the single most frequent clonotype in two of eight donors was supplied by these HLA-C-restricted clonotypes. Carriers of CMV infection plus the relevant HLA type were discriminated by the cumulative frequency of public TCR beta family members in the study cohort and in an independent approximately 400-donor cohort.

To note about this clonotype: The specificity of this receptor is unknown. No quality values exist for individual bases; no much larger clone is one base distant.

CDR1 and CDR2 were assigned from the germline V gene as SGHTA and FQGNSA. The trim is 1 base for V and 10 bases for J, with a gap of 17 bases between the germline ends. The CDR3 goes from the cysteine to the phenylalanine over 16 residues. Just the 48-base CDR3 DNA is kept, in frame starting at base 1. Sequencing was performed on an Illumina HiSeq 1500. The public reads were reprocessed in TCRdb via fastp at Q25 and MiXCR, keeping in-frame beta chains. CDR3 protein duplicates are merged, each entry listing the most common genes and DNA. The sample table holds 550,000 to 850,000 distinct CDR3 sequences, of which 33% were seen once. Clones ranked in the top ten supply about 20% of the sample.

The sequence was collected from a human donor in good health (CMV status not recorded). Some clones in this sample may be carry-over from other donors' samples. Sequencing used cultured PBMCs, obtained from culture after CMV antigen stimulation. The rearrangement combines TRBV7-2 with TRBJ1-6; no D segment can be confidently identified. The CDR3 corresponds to CASSLGLALGGSPLHF. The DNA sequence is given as TGTGCCAGCAGCTTAGGTCTCGCGCTAGGTGGGTCACCCCTCCACTTT.